This entry describes one TCR beta chain. Germline CDR1 is SGHRS and CDR2 is YFSETQ. The CDR3 is 17 amino acids. With V trimmed by 4 bases and J by 1 base, 7 bases remained unmatched. Assay used: immunoSEQ multiplex PCR; TCRdb lists only in-frame clones, some missing. This table has approximately 280,000 clones, 89% appearing once. The sample originates from a study of blood T cell repertoires in COVID-19. The gene calls are TRBV5-1 and TRBJ1-6, with 8 nucleotides matching TRBD1. Source material: peripheral blood. The receptor's source is a man aged 50 or older with acute or convalescent COVID-19. The CDR3 DNA follows: TGCGCCAGCAGCCCCGGACAGGGAATTTCCTATAATTCACCCCTCCACTTT. Amino acids: CASSPGQGISYNSPLHF.